Each of the 9 T cell receptor beta chains below was sequenced from the same sample in a study of naive and memory T cell subsets. The beta constant-region primer was an equimolar mix of two oligonucleotides covering TRBC1 and TRBC2. TCRdb re-called the UMI-ligation and nested PCR reads with MiXCR, one entry per CDR3 protein. The repertoire holds more than 35,000 distinct CDR3 sequences, about 14% seen once, with 20% to 25% in the top ten. Sequencing was carried out using effector memory CD4+ T cells from blood. Subset: effector memory, CD45RA- CD27-. The source of these receptors is a human donor in good health.

In this sample, this clonotype turned up many times. This chain joins TRBV7-2 and TRBJ2-5; D gene ambiguous. There are 13 residues in the CDR3. The germline V gene has CDR1 SGHTA and CDR2 FQGNSA. V was trimmed by 2 bases and J by 5 bases, leaving 9 bases between them. CDR3 sequence: CASSLIIRETQYF. The CDR3 nucleotides are TGTGCCAGCAGCTTAATAATCAGGGAGACCCAGTACTTC.

The chain recombines TRBV3-1 with TRBJ2-1, with D possibly being TRBD1 or TRBD2 (5 bases each). The CDR3 consists of 13 residues. The V end was cut by 0 bases, the J end by 10 bases, with 10 bases between. The germline gives CDR1 LGHDT, CDR2 YNNKEL (reference sequence). CDR3 in DNA: TGTGCCAGCAGCCAAGATGGGGGATGGGAGCAGTTCTTC. This encodes CASSQDGGWEQFF.

V and J are TRBV5-1 and TRBJ2-1, with D uncertain. Trimming took 0 bases from V and 6 from J, leaving 10 bases between them. Germline V gene lookup returns CDR1 SGHRS and CDR2 YFSETQ. This CDR3 has 14 amino acids. CDR3 sequence (DNA): TGCGCCAGCAGCTTGGGTCGCGTAGGCAATGAGCAGTTCTTC. Translated, it gives CASSLGRVGNEQFF.

This chain links TRBV28 with TRBJ2-3; 10 bases match TRBD2. The CDR3 sequence is 16 residues long. V lost 5 bases to trimming and J lost 4 bases; unmatched junction nucleotides: 9. CDR1 and CDR2 from the germline V gene are MDHEN and SYDVKM. As DNA, the CDR3 is TGTGCCAGCAGTAGCTTCGGAGCGGGAGGGGCAGATACGCAGTATTTT. It codes for CASSSFGAGGADTQYF.

This clonotype was counted between two and nine times. The J gene is TRBJ2-1, the V gene TRBV12-3 or TRBV12-4; 7 bases are shared with TRBD2. This CDR3 spans 15 amino acids. V was pared by 1 base and J by 12 bases, with 12 bases of the junction left unmatched. Here the CDR3 reads CASSLERSGGTAQFF. The CDR3 DNA follows: TGTGCCAGCAGTTTAGAAAGGTCGGGAGGTACAGCGCAGTTCTTC.

The genes are TRBV5-1 and TRBJ2-7, with D perhaps matching TRBD1 (6 bases). CDR3 length: 11 residues. With 3 bases removed from V and 7 bases from J, the gap between germline ends came to 8 bases. CDR1 is SGHRS, CDR2 YFSETQ, per germline. The CDR3 DNA reads as TGCGCCAGCAGCTCAAGGGGGGAGCAGTACTTC. It encodes CASSSRGEQYF.

This clonotype was detected ten times or more. V and J are TRBV12-3 or TRBV12-4 and TRBJ2-3, with no clear D. The V end was cut by 3 bases, the J end by 2 bases, with 9 bases between. The CDR3 sequence is 14 residues long. The CDR3 spells CASSLDGITDTQYF. The CDR3 DNA is TGTGCCAGCAGTTTGGATGGAATCACAGATACGCAGTATTTT.

In this sample, this clonotype turned up once. This may arise from a read error, as a much more abundant clone is one base away. The chain links TRBV5-6 to TRBJ2-3, with D possibly matching TRBD2 (5 bases). CDR3 length: 14 amino acids. CDR1 SGHDT and CDR2 YYEEEE come from the germline V gene. The CDR3 coding sequence is TGTGCCAGCAGCTTTATGACTAAGCTGGATATGCAGTATTTT. The encoded protein is CASSFMTKLDMQYF.

The sample holds many counts of this clonotype. This chain links TRBV7-2 with TRBJ2-1; D gene ambiguous. Germline V gives CDR1 SGHTA, CDR2 FQGNSA. Trimming took off 5 bases at V and 10 bases at J, with 15 bases between the two ends. The CDR3 has 13 amino acids. As DNA, the CDR3 is TGTGCCAGCAGCCCCTATCTGAGCGAGGAGCAGTTCTTC. Its translation is CASSPYLSEEQFF.